The 8 T cell receptor beta chains in this list originate from one sample, sequenced in a study of immune evolution from preneoplasia to lung adenocarcinoma. The protocol was immunoSEQ multiplex PCR, while the TCRdb copy is restricted to in-frame clones and leaves out a portion. The repertoire holds over 30,000 clones, with roughly 74% as singletons. Sequencing was performed on FFPE invasive lung adenocarcinoma tissue. Receptors were obtained from a person between 55 and 69 years old with lung adenocarcinoma.

The chain carries TRBV18 and TRBJ1-1, with 9 bases lining up with TRBD1. Germline lookup yields CDR1 KGHSH and CDR2 LQKENI. The CDR3 spans 16 residues. V shed 3 bases and J 3 bases; nucleotides not matched to a gene: 8. The DNA for the CDR3 is TGTGCCAGCTCACCCCGACAGGGGGTGGGCGACACTGAAGCTTTCTTT. Its protein product is CASSPRQGVGDTEAFF.

V is TRBV18 and J is TRBJ1-1; D perhaps matches TRBD1 (5 bases). The V gene lost 5 bases and the J gene lost 3 bases, with 10 bases spanning the gap. This CDR3 is built from 13 residues. The germline gives CDR1 KGHSH, CDR2 LQKENI. As DNA, the CDR3 is TGTGCCAGCTCAACCGGGACCTACACTGAAGCTTTCTTT. This translates into CASSTGTYTEAFF.

This chain joins TRBV11-2 and TRBJ2-5; D unclear. The germline V gene encodes CDR1 SGHAT and CDR2 FQNNGV. The CDR3 has 14 amino acids. V gave up 4 bases and J gave up 1 base, with 10 bases separating them. The CDR3 spells CASSSGRRQETQYF. The CDR3 DNA follows: TGTGCCAGCAGCTCCGGACGGCGCCAAGAGACCCAGTACTTC.

This chain uses TRBV9 with TRBJ2-2; D call uncertain. The CDR3 loop spans 12 amino acids. Germline values: CDR1 SGDLS, CDR2 YYNGEE. V lost 4 bases, J lost 0 bases, and 1 base lay in between. DNA for the CDR3: TGTGCCAGCAGCACGAACACCGGGGAGCTGTTTTTT. Translation: CASSTNTGELFF.

This clone was detected once. The V call is TRBV2, the J call TRBJ1-1; a possible D gene is TRBD1 (5 bases). Germline assignment: CDR1 SNHLY and CDR2 FYNNEI. Trimming cost V 10 bases and J 1 base, with 13 bases left between them. This CDR3 comprises 13 residues. CDR3 nucleotide sequence: TGTGCCACCTCCAGGGACTCGAACACTGAAGCTTTCTTT. Amino acid sequence: CATSRDSNTEAFF.

The V and J genes are TRBV19 and TRBJ2-7, with TRBD1 as a possible D gene (5 bases). V lost 3 bases and J 3 bases, leaving 12 bases between the germline ends. The germline V gene encodes CDR1 LNHDA and CDR2 SQIVND (reference sequence). The CDR3 spans 14 residues. DNA for the CDR3: TGTGCCAGTAGTATCCAGGGTTTCGTCTACGAGCAGTACTTC. Residues: CASSIQGFVYEQYF. The full variable domain, in which reference TRBV19 and TRBJ2-7 provide the parts outside the CDR3, is DGGITQSPKYLFRKEGQNVTLSCEQNLNHDAMYWYRQDPGQGLRLIYYSQIVNDFQKGDIAEGYSVSREKKESFPLTVTSAQKNPTAFYLCASSIQGFVYEQYFGPGTRLTVT.

The rearrangement uses TRBV4-2 and TRBJ2-6; weak D call: TRBD1 (6 bases). Germline-derived CDR1 and CDR2 are LGHNA and YNFKEQ. V was trimmed by 7 bases and J by 1 base, leaving 17 bases between them. This CDR3 is built from 17 residues. The CDR3 region is CASTSTGRPSGANVLTF. CDR3 in DNA: TGTGCCAGCACCAGCACAGGGCGCCCGTCTGGGGCCAACGTCCTGACTTTC.

The chain joins TRBV6-6 to TRBJ1-1; possibly TRBD1 for D (6 bases). The V end lost 7 bases, the J end lost 1 base, and 10 bases lay between the germline ends. This CDR3 has 13 residues. Germline loops: CDR1 MNHNY, CDR2 SVGAGI (reference sequence). This chain's CDR3 is CASTQDRNTEAFF. CDR3 in DNA: TGTGCCAGCACCCAGGACAGGAACACTGAAGCTTTCTTT.